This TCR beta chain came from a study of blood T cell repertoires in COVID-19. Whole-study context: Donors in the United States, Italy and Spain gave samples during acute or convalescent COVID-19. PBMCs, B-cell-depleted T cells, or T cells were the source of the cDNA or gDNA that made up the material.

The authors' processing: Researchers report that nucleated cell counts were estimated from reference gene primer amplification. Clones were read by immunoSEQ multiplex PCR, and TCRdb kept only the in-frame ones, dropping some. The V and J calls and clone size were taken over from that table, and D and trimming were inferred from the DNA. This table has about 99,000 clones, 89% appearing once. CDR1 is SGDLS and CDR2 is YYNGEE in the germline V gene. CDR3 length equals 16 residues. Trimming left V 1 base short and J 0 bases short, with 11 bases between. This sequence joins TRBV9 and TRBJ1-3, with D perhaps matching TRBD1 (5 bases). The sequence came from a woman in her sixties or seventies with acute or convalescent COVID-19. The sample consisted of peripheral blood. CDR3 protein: CASSVSGAGSGNTIYF. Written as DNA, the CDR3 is TGTGCCAGCAGCGTATCTGGGGCTGGCTCTGGAAACACCATATATTTT.